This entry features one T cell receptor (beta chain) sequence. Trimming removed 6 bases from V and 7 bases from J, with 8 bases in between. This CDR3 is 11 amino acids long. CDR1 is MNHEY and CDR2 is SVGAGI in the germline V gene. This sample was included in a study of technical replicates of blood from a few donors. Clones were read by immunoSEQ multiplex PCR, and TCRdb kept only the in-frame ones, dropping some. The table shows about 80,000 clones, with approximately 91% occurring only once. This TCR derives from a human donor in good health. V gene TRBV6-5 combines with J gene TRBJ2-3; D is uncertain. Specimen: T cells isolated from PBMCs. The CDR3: CASRTIYTQYF. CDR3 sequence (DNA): TGTGCCAGCAGGACAATATATACGCAGTATTTT.